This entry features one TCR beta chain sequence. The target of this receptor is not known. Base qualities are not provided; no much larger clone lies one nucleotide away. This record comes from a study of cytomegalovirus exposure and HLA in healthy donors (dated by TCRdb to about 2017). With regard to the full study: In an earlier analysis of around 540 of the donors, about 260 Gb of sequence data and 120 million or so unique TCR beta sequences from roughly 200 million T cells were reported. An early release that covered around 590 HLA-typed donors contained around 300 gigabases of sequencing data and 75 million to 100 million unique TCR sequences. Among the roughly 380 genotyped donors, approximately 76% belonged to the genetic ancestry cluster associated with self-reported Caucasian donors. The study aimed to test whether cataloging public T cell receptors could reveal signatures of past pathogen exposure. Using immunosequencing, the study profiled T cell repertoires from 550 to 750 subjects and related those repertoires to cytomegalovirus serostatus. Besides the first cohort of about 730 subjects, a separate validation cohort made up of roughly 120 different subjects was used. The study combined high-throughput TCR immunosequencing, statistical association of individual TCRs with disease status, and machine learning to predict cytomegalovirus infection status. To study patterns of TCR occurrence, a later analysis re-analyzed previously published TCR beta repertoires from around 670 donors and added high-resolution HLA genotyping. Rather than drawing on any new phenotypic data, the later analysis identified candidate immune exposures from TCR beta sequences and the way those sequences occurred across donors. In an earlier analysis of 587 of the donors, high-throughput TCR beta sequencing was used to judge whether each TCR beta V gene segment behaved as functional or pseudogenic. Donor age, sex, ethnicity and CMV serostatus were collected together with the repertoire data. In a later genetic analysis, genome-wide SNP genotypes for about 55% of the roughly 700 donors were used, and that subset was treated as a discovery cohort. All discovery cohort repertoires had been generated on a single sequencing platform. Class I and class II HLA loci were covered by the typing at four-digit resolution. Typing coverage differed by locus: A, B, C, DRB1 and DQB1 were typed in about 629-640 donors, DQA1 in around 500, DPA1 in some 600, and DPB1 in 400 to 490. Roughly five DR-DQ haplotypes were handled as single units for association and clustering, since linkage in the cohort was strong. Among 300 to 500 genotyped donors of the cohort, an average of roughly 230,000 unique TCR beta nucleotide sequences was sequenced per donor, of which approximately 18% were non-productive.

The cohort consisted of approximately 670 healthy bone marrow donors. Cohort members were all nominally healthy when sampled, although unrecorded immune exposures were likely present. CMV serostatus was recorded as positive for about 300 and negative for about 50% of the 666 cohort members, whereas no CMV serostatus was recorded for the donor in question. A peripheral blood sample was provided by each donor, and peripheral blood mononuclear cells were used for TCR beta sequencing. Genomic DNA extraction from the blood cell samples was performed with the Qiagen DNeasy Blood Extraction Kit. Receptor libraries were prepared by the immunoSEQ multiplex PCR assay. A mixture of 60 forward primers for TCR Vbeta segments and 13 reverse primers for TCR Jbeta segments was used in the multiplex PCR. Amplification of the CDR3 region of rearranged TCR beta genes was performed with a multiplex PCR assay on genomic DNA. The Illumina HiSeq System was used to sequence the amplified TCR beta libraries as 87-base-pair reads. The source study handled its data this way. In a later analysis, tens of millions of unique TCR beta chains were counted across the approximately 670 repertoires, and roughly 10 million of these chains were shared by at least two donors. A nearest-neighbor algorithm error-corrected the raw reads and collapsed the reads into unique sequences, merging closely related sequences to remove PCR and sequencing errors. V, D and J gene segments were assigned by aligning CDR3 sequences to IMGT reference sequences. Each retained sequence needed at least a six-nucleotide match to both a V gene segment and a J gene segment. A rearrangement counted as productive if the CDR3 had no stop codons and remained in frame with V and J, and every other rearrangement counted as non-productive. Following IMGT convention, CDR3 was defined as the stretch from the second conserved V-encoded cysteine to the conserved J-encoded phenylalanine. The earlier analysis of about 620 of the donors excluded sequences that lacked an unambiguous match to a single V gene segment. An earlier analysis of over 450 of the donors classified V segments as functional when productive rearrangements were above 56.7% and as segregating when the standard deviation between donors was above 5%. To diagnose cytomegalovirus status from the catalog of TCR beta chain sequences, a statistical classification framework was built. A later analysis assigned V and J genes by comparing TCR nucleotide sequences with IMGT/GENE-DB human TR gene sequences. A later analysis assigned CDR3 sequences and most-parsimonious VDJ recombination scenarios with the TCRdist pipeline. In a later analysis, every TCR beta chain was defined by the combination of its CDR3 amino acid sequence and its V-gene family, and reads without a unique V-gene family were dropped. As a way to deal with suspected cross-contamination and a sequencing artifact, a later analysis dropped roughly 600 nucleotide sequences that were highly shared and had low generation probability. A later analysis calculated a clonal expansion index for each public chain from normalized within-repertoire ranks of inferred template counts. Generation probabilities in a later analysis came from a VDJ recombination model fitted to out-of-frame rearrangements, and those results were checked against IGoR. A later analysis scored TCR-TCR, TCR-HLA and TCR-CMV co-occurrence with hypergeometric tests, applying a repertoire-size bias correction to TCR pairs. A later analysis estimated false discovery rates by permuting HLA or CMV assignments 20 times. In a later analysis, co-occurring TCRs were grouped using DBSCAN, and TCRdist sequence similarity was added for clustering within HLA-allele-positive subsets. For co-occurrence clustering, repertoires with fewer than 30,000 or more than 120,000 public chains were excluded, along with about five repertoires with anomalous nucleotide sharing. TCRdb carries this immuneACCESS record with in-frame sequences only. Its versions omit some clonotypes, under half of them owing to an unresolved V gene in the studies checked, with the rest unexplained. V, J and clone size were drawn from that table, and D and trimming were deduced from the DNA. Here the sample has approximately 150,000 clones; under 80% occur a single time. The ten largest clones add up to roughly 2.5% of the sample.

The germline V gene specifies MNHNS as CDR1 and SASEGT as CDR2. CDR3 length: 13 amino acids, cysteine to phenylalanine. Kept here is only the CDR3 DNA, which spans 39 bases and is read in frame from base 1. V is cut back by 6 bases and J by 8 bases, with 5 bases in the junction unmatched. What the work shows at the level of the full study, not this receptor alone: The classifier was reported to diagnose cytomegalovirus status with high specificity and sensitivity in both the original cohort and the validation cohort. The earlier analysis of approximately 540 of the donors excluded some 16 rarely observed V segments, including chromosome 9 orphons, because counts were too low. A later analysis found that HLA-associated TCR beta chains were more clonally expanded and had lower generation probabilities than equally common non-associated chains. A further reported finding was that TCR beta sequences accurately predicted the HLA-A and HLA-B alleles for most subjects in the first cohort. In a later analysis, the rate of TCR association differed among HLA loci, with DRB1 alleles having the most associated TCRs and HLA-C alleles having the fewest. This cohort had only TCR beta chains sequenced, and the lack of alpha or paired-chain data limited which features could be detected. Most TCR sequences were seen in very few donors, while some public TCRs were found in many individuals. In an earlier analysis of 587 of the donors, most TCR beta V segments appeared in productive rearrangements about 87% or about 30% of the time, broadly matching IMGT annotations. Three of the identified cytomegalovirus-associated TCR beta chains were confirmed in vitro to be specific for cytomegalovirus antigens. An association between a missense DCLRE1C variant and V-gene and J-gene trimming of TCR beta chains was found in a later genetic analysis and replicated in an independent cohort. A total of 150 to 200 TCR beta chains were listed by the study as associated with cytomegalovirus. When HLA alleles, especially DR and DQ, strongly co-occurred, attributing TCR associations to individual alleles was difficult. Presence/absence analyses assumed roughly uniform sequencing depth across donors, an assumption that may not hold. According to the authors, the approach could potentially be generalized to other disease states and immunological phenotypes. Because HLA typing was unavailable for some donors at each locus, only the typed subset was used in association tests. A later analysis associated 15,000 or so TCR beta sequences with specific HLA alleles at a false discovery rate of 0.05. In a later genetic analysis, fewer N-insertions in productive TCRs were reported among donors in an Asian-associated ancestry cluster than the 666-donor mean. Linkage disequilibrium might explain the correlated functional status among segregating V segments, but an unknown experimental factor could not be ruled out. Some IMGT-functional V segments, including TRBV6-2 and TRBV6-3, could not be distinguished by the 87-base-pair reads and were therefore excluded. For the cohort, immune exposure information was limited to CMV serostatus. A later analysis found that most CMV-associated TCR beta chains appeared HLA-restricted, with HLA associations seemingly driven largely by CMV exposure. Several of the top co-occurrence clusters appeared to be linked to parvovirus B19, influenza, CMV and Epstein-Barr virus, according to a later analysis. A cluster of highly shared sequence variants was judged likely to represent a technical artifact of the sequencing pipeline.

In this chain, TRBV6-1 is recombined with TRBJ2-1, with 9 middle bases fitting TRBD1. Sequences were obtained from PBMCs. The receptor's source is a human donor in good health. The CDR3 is CASSGDRGDEQFF. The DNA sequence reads TGTGCCAGCAGCGGTGACAGGGGGGATGAGCAGTTCTTC.